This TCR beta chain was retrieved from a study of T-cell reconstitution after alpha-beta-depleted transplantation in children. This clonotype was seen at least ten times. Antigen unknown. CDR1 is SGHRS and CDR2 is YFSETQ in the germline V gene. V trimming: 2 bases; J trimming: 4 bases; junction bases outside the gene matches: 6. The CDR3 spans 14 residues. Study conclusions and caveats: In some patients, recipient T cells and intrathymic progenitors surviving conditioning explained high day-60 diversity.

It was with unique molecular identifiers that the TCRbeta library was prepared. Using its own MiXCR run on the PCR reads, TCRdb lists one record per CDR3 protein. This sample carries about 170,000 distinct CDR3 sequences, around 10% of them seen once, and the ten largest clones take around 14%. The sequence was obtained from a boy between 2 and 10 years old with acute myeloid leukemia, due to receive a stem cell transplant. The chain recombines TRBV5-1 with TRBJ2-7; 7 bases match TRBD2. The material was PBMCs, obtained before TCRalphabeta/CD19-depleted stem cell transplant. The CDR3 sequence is CASSFFPSGYEQYF. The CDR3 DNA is TGCGCCAGCAGCTTTTTTCCTAGCGGATACGAGCAGTACTTC.